This entry describes one TCR beta chain. Its antigen is not known. The sample belongs to a study of cytomegalovirus exposure and HLA in healthy donors. Study-wide background: Genotyping of roughly 400 donors showed that over 65% belonged to the Caucasian-associated ancestry cluster.

Primers: 60 Vbeta forward and 13 Jbeta reverse. Some clones are missing from TCRdb's copy, which holds only in-frame ones; the method was immunoSEQ multiplex PCR. The table lists 90,000 to 120,000 clones, about 80% of them singletons. Broader study findings: Cytomegalovirus association was assigned to about 150 TCR beta chains.

The sequencing input was PBMCs. This TCR derives from a woman in her thirties or forties in good health and CMV-seronegative.

The CDR3 protein is CASSPALGAGAGNEQFF. CDR3 DNA: TGCGCCAGCAGCCCAGCTTTGGGGGCGGGAGCGGGGAATGAGCAGTTCTTC. The chain couples TRBV4-3 to TRBJ2-1; a weak D match, TRBD2 (7 bases). Germline V gene sequence: CDR1 LGHNA, CDR2 YSLEER. The CDR3 sequence is 17 residues long. Deletions cut 4 bases from V and 7 bases from J, with 23 bases between.